Each of the 9 T cell receptor beta chains below was sequenced from the same sample in a study of T cells after yellow fever vaccination. TCRdb fed the 5' RACE reads into MiXCR, producing one record per CDR3 protein. The sample includes hundreds of thousands of distinct CDR3 sequences, 20% to 25% seen only once; the top ten take about 17%. The sample here was PBMCs, taken around 3 weeks after the first yellow fever vaccination. The receptor set was obtained from a man between 18 and 35 years old who received the YFV17D yellow fever vaccine.

V is TRBV18 and J is TRBJ2-7; 7 nucleotides agree with TRBD1. The trim removed 4 bases at V and 5 bases at J, leaving 2 bases unmatched. This CDR3 has 12 residues. Germline values: CDR1 KGHSH, CDR2 LQKENI. DNA of the CDR3: TGTGCCAGCTCACAGACAGGGAACGAGCAGTACGTC. Translated: CASSQTGNEQYV.

The rearrangement joins TRBV7-6 to TRBJ2-3; TRBD2 might be the D (5 bases). Germline CDR1 and CDR2: SGHVS and FNYEAQ. The CDR3 runs 16 residues. With 5 bases removed from V and 4 bases from J, the gap between germline ends came to 19 bases. The CDR3 DNA reads TGTGCCAGCAGCCTCATACTTACTAGAGATGCAGATACGCAGTATTTT. Translation: CASSLILTRDADTQYF.

This clonotype has ten or more counts. The genes are TRBV28 and TRBJ2-2; D may be TRBD1 (5 bases). Germline V CDR1 and CDR2: MDHEN, SYDVKM. This CDR3 region has 16 residues. V shed 8 bases and J shed 2 bases, with 18 bases lying between them. The CDR3 is CASGQGPLLNTGELFF. CDR3 in DNA: TGTGCCAGCGGCCAGGGCCCCCTTCTTAACACCGGGGAGCTGTTTTTT.

The chain links TRBV18 to TRBJ2-5; D could derive from TRBD1 or TRBD2 (5 bases each). From germline, CDR1 is KGHSH and CDR2 LQKENI. The V end lost 1 base, the J end lost 1 base, and 13 bases lay between the germline ends. The CDR3 runs to 16 residues. The CDR3 region is CASSPRPSGGQETQYF. The CDR3, as DNA: TGTGCCAGCTCACCACGCCCTAGTGGGGGCCAAGAGACCCAGTACTTC.

This sequence joins TRBV24-1 and TRBJ2-6; no reliable D call. This CDR3 contains 15 residues. The V end lost 5 bases, the J end lost 2 bases, and 9 bases lay between the germline ends. Germline lookup yields CDR1 KGHDR and CDR2 SFDVKD. CDR3 nucleotide sequence: TGTGCCACCAGTGCTAAGACTGCTGGGGCCAACGTCCTGACTTTC. Translation gives CATSAKTAGANVLTF.

This clonotype was counted between two and nine times. The chain recombines TRBV6-7 with TRBJ2-1; maybe TRBD1 (6 bases). TRBV6-7 is an ORF; its function is uncertain. This CDR3 comprises 14 residues. Deletions cut 8 bases from V and 4 bases from J, with 15 bases between. Written as DNA, the CDR3 is TGTGCCAGCCTTCGTGGGACAAAATACAATGAGCAGTTCTTC. This codes for CASLRGTKYNEQFF.

This clonotype was detected only a few times. The rearrangement uses TRBV7-2 and TRBJ2-1; D is unresolved. The CDR3 extends over 16 amino acids. V was clipped by 5 bases and J by 0 bases, with 14 bases between them. The V gene's germline CDR1 is SGHTA and CDR2 FQGNSA. The CDR3 coding sequence is TGTGCCAGCAGCCCTTATACTATAAGCTCCTACAATGAGCAGTTCTTC. Translating it yields CASSPYTISSYNEQFF. Full variable domain (outside the CDR3, taken from reference TRBV7-2 and TRBJ2-1): GAGVSQSPSNKVTEKGKDVELRCDPISGHTALYWYRQSLGQGLEFLIYFQGNSAPDKSGLPSDRFSAERTGGSVSTLTIQRTQQEDSAVYLCASSPYTISSYNEQFFGPGTRLTVL.

This clonotype has only a few counts. This sequence joins TRBV5-6 and TRBJ1-5; D is possibly TRBD1 (6 bases). CDR1 and CDR2 from the germline V gene are SGHDT and YYEEEE. The V gene lost 5 bases and the J gene lost 3 bases, with 15 bases spanning the gap. The CDR3 sequence is 15 residues long. CDR3 sequence reads: CASSKEGGYNQPQHF. CDR3 in DNA: TGTGCCAGCAGTAAGGAGGGGGGGTACAATCAGCCCCAGCATTTT.

The CDR3 sequence is CATSRDGSYTF. DNA for the CDR3: TGTGCCACCAGCAGAGATGGCAGTTACACCTTC. The J gene is TRBJ1-2, the V gene TRBV15; D gene ambiguous. V shed 0 bases and J shed 11 bases, with 7 bases lying between them. Looked up from germline, CDR1 is LNHNV and CDR2 is YYDKDF (reference sequence). The CDR3 has 11 residues. The entire variable domain, with the rest obtained from reference TRBV15 and TRBJ1-2, is as follows: DAMVIQNPRYQVTQFGKPVTLSCSQTLNHNVMYWYQQKSSQAPKLLFHYYDKDFNNEADTPDNFQSRRPNTSFCFLDIRSPGLGDTAMYLCATSRDGSYTFGSGTRLTVV.